The TCR beta chain described here comes from a study of blood T cell repertoires in COVID-19. Sequencing was performed with immunoSEQ multiplex PCR; in TCRdb, only in-frame clones are kept and a portion is missing. In the table there are roughly 200,000 clones, around 88% of which are singletons. This CDR3 is 15 amino acids long. Trimming cost V 8 bases and J 0 bases; bases outside gene matches: 6. CDR1 is LNHDA and CDR2 is SQIVND in the germline V gene (reference sequence). This chain links TRBV19 with TRBJ1-5; the match to TRBD1 covers 8 bases. Sequencing was performed on peripheral blood. This clonotype was obtained from a man between 40 and 49 years old with active or convalescent COVID-19. CDR3 bases: TGTGCCAGTGCCCTGGGACAGGTTAGCAATCAGCCCCAGCATTTT. Its translation is CASALGQVSNQPQHF.